One and the same sample provided the 27 T cell receptor beta chains below, sequenced in a study of neurological immune-mediated disorders. As to time point: longitudinal time-point 3. TCRdb recomputed calls from the 5' RACE reads with MiXCR, one row per CDR3 protein. The sample lists approximately 100,000 distinct CDR3 sequences, more than 10% seen once, with approximately 3.3% in the top ten. The sample consisted of PBMCs. These receptors came from a female donor with HTLV-1-associated myelopathy (HAM/TSP).

J is TRBJ2-1 and V is TRBV12-3 or TRBV12-4; 7 bases agree with TRBD1. The CDR3 runs 14 residues. J lost 15 bases, V lost 3 bases, and 14 bases had no gene match. CDR3 residues: CASSFSTGSPEMFF. The CDR3 region has the DNA TGTGCCAGCAGTTTCTCGACAGGGTCTCCTGAGATGTTCTTC.

This clonotype showed up many times. This sequence joins TRBV3-1 and TRBJ1-2; 7 positions agree with TRBD1. With 6 bases clipped from V and 5 bases from J, the junction kept 15 bases outside the gene matches. The CDR3 is made up of 16 amino acids. The germline CDR1 and CDR2 sequences are LGHDT and YNNKEL (reference sequence). CDR3 sequence (DNA): TGTGCCAGCAGTGACAGGGTAGCACTACCGTCGTATGGCTACACCTTC. Translating it yields CASSDRVALPSYGYTF.

This clonotype was counted ten times or more. The chain has TRBV20-1 and TRBJ2-3, with D possibly TRBD1 on 5 matching bases. Germline V gene lookup returns CDR1 DFQATT and CDR2 SNEGSKA (reference sequence). V lost 6 bases and J lost 4, with 17 bases in between. The CDR3 runs to 14 residues. In DNA form, the CDR3 reads TGCAGTGCCACAGTGGGGCTAGAAGCAGATACGCAGTATTTT. This codes for CSATVGLEADTQYF.

This clonotype was picked up many times. V gene TRBV5-1 combines with J gene TRBJ2-7; 11 bases are a match to TRBD1. This CDR3 has 15 amino acids. Germline V gene lookup returns CDR1 SGHRS and CDR2 YFSETQ. Germline trimming cut 1 base from V and 8 bases from J; bases unmatched to any gene: 8. In DNA, the CDR3 is TGCGCCAGCAGCTTGACCCATGGACAGGGGGCAAAGCAGTACTTC. Protein: CASSLTHGQGAKQYF. Variable domain in full (rest from reference TRBV5-1 and TRBJ2-7): KAGVTQTPRYLIKTRGQQVTLSCSPISGHRSVSWYQQTPGQGLQFLFEYFSETQRNKGNFPGRFSGRQFSNSRSEMNVSTLELGDSALYLCASSLTHGQGAKQYFGPGTRLTVT.

This clonotype was detected many times. The CDR3 here is CASSLVGGEVVPDTQYF. Written as DNA, the CDR3 is TGCGCCAGCAGCTTGGTCGGGGGGGAGGTCGTCCCAGATACGCAGTATTTT. The chain links TRBV5-1 to TRBJ2-3, with 8 bases that match TRBD2. The V gene's germline CDR1 is SGHRS and CDR2 YFSETQ. The CDR3 sequence is 17 residues long. With V trimmed by 0 bases and J by 4 bases, 10 bases remained unmatched.

This clonotype was seen many times. The chain links TRBV20-1 to TRBJ2-7; 7 bases align to TRBD2. CDR1 is DFQATT and CDR2 is SNEGSKA in the germline V gene (reference sequence). This CDR3 contains 14 residues. J gave up 3 bases and V 0 bases, and 5 bases lay outside the gene matches. Here the CDR3 DNA reads TGCAGTGCTAGAGATAGGGCTAGCGGCTACGAGCAGTACTTC. It codes for CSARDRASGYEQYF.

This clonotype was detected many times. The rearrangement joins TRBV5-1 to TRBJ2-5, with a weak D call TRBD1 (5 bases). The CDR3 is 13 residues long. The V gene's germline CDR1 is SGHRS and CDR2 YFSETQ. V lost 5 bases and J 5 bases, leaving 13 bases between the germline ends. CDR3 protein: CASRFLRDETQYF. DNA of the CDR3: TGCGCCAGCAGGTTTCTCAGGGATGAGACCCAGTACTTC.

This clonotype was seen ten or more times. J is TRBJ2-7 and V is TRBV20-1; D assignment may be TRBD1 or TRBD2 (5 bases each). V was pared by 0 bases and J by 2 bases, with 11 bases between. The CDR3 runs 14 residues. Germline loops: CDR1 DFQATT, CDR2 SNEGSKA (reference sequence). The CDR3 DNA follows: TGCAGTGCTAGAGACGGGGACGTTGCCTACGAGCAGTACTTC. Amino acids: CSARDGDVAYEQYF.

This clonotype was detected a few times. V is TRBV6-5 and J is TRBJ1-1, with D unclear. The V end lost 0 bases, the J end lost 1 base, and 6 bases lay between the germline ends. The germline gives CDR1 MNHEY, CDR2 SVGAGI. The CDR3 runs to 14 residues. The CDR3 DNA reads TGTGCCAGCAGTTACTCGTCCGCGAACACTGAAGCTTTCTTT. This translates into CASSYSSANTEAFF.

This clonotype has ten or more counts. This chain joins TRBV20-1 and TRBJ2-3, with TRBD2 identical over 9 bases. Per germline, CDR1 DFQATT and CDR2 SNEGSKA (reference sequence). The CDR3 has 13 amino acids. V was pared by 2 bases and J by 4 bases, with 1 base of the junction left unmatched. The CDR3 region is CSARLAGPDTQYF. DNA of the CDR3: TGCAGTGCTAGACTAGCGGGGCCAGATACGCAGTATTTT.

This clonotype was detected many times. The genes are TRBV24-1 and TRBJ2-7; TRBD1 matches at 7 bases. From germline, CDR1 is KGHDR and CDR2 SFDVKD. The CDR3 loop spans 14 amino acids. Trimming took 5 bases from V and 1 from J; bases not matched to a gene: 4. The CDR3 spells CATSGTGQSYEQYF. CDR3 DNA sequence: TGTGCCACCAGTGGGACAGGACAGTCCTACGAGCAGTACTTC.

This clonotype was picked up many times. The V and J genes are TRBV5-1 and TRBJ2-6, with D possibly TRBD1 on 5 matching bases. Germline CDR1 SGHRS, CDR2 YFSETQ. The CDR3 runs to 16 residues. Trimming stripped 0 bases from V and 4 bases from J, with 11 bases between. CDR3 in amino acids: CASSLDGAPGANVLTF. Here the CDR3 DNA reads TGCGCCAGCAGCTTGGATGGGGCGCCAGGGGCCAACGTCCTGACTTTC.

This clonotype was seen many times. The chain uses TRBV5-1 and TRBJ1-6; TRBD1 agrees at 11 bases. The trim removed 4 bases at V and 6 bases at J, leaving 6 bases unmatched. The CDR3 is 16 residues long. Germline V gives CDR1 SGHRS, CDR2 YFSETQ. The DNA for the CDR3 is TGCGCCAGCAGCCGTGACGGGACAGGGGGTAATTCACCCCTCCACTTT. Residues: CASSRDGTGGNSPLHF.

The sample holds many counts of this clonotype. The chain recombines TRBV5-1 with TRBJ2-1, with D hard to call. The V end was cut by 0 bases, the J end by 10 bases, with 14 bases between. The CDR3 has 14 residues. Germline V gene data show CDR1 as SGHRS and CDR2 as YFSETQ. CDR3 sequence reads: CASSLELLTLEQFF. For the CDR3, the DNA is TGCGCCAGCAGCTTGGAGCTCTTAACCTTAGAGCAGTTCTTC.

This clonotype was seen many times. V usage is TRBV20-1 and J usage is TRBJ1-5, with 8 positions matching TRBD1. Germline V gene data show CDR1 as DFQATT and CDR2 as SNEGSKA (reference sequence). The CDR3 loop spans 15 amino acids. After removal of 2 bases from V and 4 bases from J, the junction contained 7 bases not matched to a gene. The CDR3 is CSARSGDRPNQPQHF. In DNA form, the CDR3 reads TGCAGTGCTAGATCGGGGGACAGGCCAAATCAGCCCCAGCATTTT.

This clonotype has ten or more counts. The chain couples TRBV19 to TRBJ1-6; D is unclear. V was cut by 10 bases and J by 5 bases, with 15 bases left in between. Germline assignment: CDR1 LNHDA and CDR2 SQIVND (reference sequence). This CDR3 region has 14 residues. This CDR3 is CATNNGLNNSPLHF. Written as DNA, the CDR3 is TGTGCCACGAACAACGGACTAAATAATTCACCCCTCCACTTT.

This clonotype was detected a few times. This chain connects TRBV18 to TRBJ2-7; 7 bases fit TRBD2. Trimming took 3 bases from V and 5 from J; bases not matched to a gene: 10. The CDR3 contains 15 residues. From germline, CDR1 is KGHSH and CDR2 LQKENI. The CDR3 here is CASSPVTGRGNEQYF. In DNA, the CDR3 is TGTGCCAGCTCACCTGTAACGGGGCGGGGGAACGAGCAGTACTTC.

This clonotype has at least ten counts. The chain carries TRBV3-1 and TRBJ2-7, with TRBD1 as a possible D gene (6 bases). V lost 8 bases and J 1 base, leaving 12 bases between the germline ends. This CDR3 contains 13 residues. Germline V CDR1 and CDR2: LGHDT, YNNKEL (reference sequence). CDR3 in amino acids: CASRQGGSYEQYF. CDR3 nucleotides: TGTGCCAGCCGACAAGGGGGTTCCTACGAGCAGTACTTC.

This clonotype was seen a few times. The chain recombines TRBV5-1 with TRBJ1-1; D is perhaps TRBD1 (6 bases). V was shortened by 7 bases and J by 1 base, with 17 bases between the two germline ends. CDR1 and CDR2 (germline): SGHRS, YFSETQ. The CDR3 covers 15 residues. CDR3 DNA sequence: TGCGCCAGCCGGGGGCAGCCGGCAGGGAACACTGAAGCTTTCTTT. Protein sequence: CASRGQPAGNTEAFF. Full variable domain (missing parts from reference TRBV5-1 and TRBJ1-1): KAGVTQTPRYLIKTRGQQVTLSCSPISGHRSVSWYQQTPGQGLQFLFEYFSETQRNKGNFPGRFSGRQFSNSRSEMNVSTLELGDSALYLCASRGQPAGNTEAFFGQGTRLTVV.

Many counts were recorded for this clonotype. The chain employs TRBV14 and TRBJ2-2; no reliable D call. Looked up from germline, CDR1 is SGHDN and CDR2 is FVKESK. CDR3 length equals 14 residues. The germline V and J ends were trimmed by 3 bases and 5 bases, with 10 bases remaining between them. CDR3 coding DNA: TGTGCCAGCAGCCACAATAGCTGGACCGGGGAGCTGTTTTTT. This encodes CASSHNSWTGELFF.

This clonotype was observed many times. This chain connects TRBV5-1 to TRBJ2-1, with TRBD1 matching 7 bases. Germline CDR1 reads SGHRS; CDR2 reads YFSETQ. The CDR3 consists of 15 residues. The V segment lost 4 bases and the J segment 7 bases; nucleotides outside the gene matches: 11. The CDR3 DNA follows: TGCGCCAGCAGCCCCCGAGAGGGGACAGTAAATGAGCAGTTCTTC. It is translated as CASSPREGTVNEQFF.

This clonotype was detected many times. The V call is TRBV7-3, the J call TRBJ1-2; 7 bases align to TRBD1. CDR3 length: 13 residues. The germline CDR1 and CDR2 sequences are SGHTA and FQGTGA. V was pared by 4 bases and J by 6 bases, with 5 bases of the junction left unmatched. CDR3: CASSSGTAHGYTF. CDR3 bases: TGTGCCAGCAGCTCCGGGACAGCACATGGCTACACCTTC. Together with reference TRBV7-3 and TRBJ1-2, the CDR3 gives the full variable domain: GAGVSQTPSNKVTEKGKYVELRCDPISGHTALYWYRQSLGQGPEFLIYFQGTGAADDSGLPNDRFFAVRPEGSVSTLKIQRTERGDSAVYLCASSSGTAHGYTFGSGTRLTVV.

V and J are TRBV4-1 and TRBJ2-3, with 8 bases aligning to TRBD2. V shed 4 bases and J 6 bases; nucleotides not matched to a gene: 12. This CDR3 is built from 16 residues. Germline lookup yields CDR1 MGHRA and CDR2 YSYEKL. The CDR3 reads CASSPQTSAAGDTQYF. The CDR3 nucleotides are TGCGCCAGCAGCCCCCAGACTAGCGCCGCGGGTGATACGCAGTATTTT.

This clonotype was recorded at least ten times. The chain joins TRBV5-1 to TRBJ2-7, with 12 bases lining up with TRBD1. J was trimmed by 5 bases and V by 7 bases; bases with no gene match: 10. Germline CDR1 and CDR2: SGHRS and YFSETQ. This CDR3 has 15 residues. The CDR3 protein is CASHRPGQGADEQYF. The CDR3 nucleotides are TGCGCCAGCCATCGACCGGGACAGGGGGCCGACGAGCAGTACTTC.

This clonotype was seen many times. This may be a read error, as it is one base from a much larger clone. J is TRBJ2-1 and V is TRBV12-3 or TRBV12-4; D is ambiguous. The CDR3 is 12 amino acids. In nucleotides, the CDR3 is TGTGCCAACAGTTTTACCGGTCTTGGGCAGTTCTTC. The encoded protein is CANSFTGLGQFF.

This clonotype appeared many times. The CDR3 protein is CSARPTSGYNEQFF. The CDR3 DNA follows: TGCAGTGCTAGGCCAACTAGCGGGTACAATGAGCAGTTCTTC. The V and J genes are TRBV20-1 and TRBJ2-1, with 9 nucleotides matching TRBD2. This CDR3 region has 14 residues. CDR1 is DFQATT and CDR2 is SNEGSKA in the germline V gene (reference sequence). V dropped 3 bases and J dropped 4; count of bases not matched to a gene: 4.

At least ten counts were recorded for this clonotype. This chain uses TRBV7-2 with TRBJ2-7; 9 bases map to TRBD2. The trim removed 6 bases at V and 0 bases at J, leaving 6 bases unmatched. CDR3 length: 15 residues. The germline V gene has CDR1 SGHTA and CDR2 FQGNSA. The chain's CDR3 is CASSGAGGPSYEQYF. CDR3 in DNA: TGTGCCAGCAGTGGTGCGGGGGGGCCCTCCTACGAGCAGTACTTC. Looking up the rest from reference TRBV7-2 and TRBJ2-7 gives the full variable domain: GAGVSQSPSNKVTEKGKDVELRCDPISGHTALYWYRQSLGQGLEFLIYFQGNSAPDKSGLPSDRFSAERTGGSVSTLTIQRTQQEDSAVYLCASSGAGGPSYEQYFGPGTRLTVT.